Sequencing of this T cell receptor beta chain was carried out in a study of shared clonotypes between healthy human individuals. Study results and limitations: Since donors were few, the genetic and exposure-history diversity represented was limited. Sorted-subset sequencing, rarefaction showed, was incomplete despite large depth.

Trimming took 0 bases from V and 0 from J, leaving 10 bases between them. Germline V CDR1 and CDR2: SGHNT, YYREEE (reference sequence). The CDR3 contains 16 residues. The repertoire was sequenced with immunoSEQ multiplex PCR; TCRdb's copy has only in-frame clones and lacks some. The profile shows roughly 2.1 million clones, about 92% of them singletons. The naive CD8 subset, CD45RO-negative cells positively selected for CCR7, excluded terminally differentiated effector memory CD45RA+ cells. Donors had no recently reported acute infections or vaccinations and were HIV-negative. Every donor was a Caucasian adult from Nashville, Tennessee. As regards this clone: Its antigen is currently unknown.

The specimen sequenced was naive CD8+ T cells from PBMCs. The chain couples TRBV5-4 to TRBJ2-1, with D unresolved. This receptor was obtained from a man in his late teens or twenties in good health. Some clones in this sample may be carry-over from other donors' samples. The CDR3 loop reads CASSLAGALSYNEQFF. In DNA, the CDR3 is TGTGCCAGCAGCTTGGCAGGAGCCCTCTCCTACAATGAGCAGTTCTTC.